These T cell receptor beta chains were read from a single sample in a study of beta chain features in type 1 diabetes. Only in-frame clones appear in the TCRdb table, and some are missing; sequencing was by immunoSEQ multiplex PCR. There are 200,000 to 300,000 clones in the sample; around 68% occur only once, and approximately 0.053% lies in the top ten. Source material: naive CD4+ T cells from blood. The receptor set was obtained from a man between 25 and 39 years old in good health. Each CDR3 is given with its conserved first and last residue. The order of the fields is V gene, clone size, J gene, D gene, CDR3 DNA, CDR3 protein. The D gene is left open where the match is weak. Clone sizes are given selectively: once, few, many, or a class where the clone is expanded.

v_call: TRBV18
clone_size: once
j_call: TRBJ2-6
d_call: NA
cdr3_nt: TGTGCCAGCTCACCACTTGGGGCCAACGTCCTGACTTTC
cdr3_aa: CASSPLGANVLTF

v_call: TRBV18
clone_size: NA
j_call: TRBJ2-1
d_call: TRBD2
cdr3_nt: TGTGCCAGCTCACCACATGATCTAGCGGGCACTGAGCAGTTCTTC
cdr3_aa: CASSPHDLAGTEQFF

v_call: TRBV15
clone_size: NA
j_call: TRBJ2-5
d_call: NA
cdr3_nt: TGTGCCACCAGCTCCCGTCTAGGGGCGCCGGAGACCCAGTACTTC
cdr3_aa: CATSSRLGAPETQYF

v_call: TRBV7-9
clone_size: NA
j_call: TRBJ2-1
d_call: NA
cdr3_nt: TGTGCCAGCACCGCCTTAGGAGCTACCTACAATGAGCAGTTCTTC
cdr3_aa: CASTALGATYNEQFF

v_call: TRBV29-1
clone_size: NA
j_call: TRBJ1-2
d_call: NA
cdr3_nt: TGCAGCGTTGAAGAAGACGGCCGGGACTACACCTTC
cdr3_aa: CSVEEDGRDYTF

v_call: TRBV2
clone_size: NA
j_call: TRBJ1-4
d_call: NA
cdr3_nt: TGTGCCAGCAGTGAACCCCTAACCAAACTGTTTTTT
cdr3_aa: CASSEPLTKLFF

v_call: TRBV30
clone_size: once
j_call: TRBJ1-1
d_call: NA
cdr3_nt: TGTGCCTGGAGTGTACAGGGAGTCACTGAAGCTTTCTTT
cdr3_aa: CAWSVQGVTEAFF

v_call: TRBV7-8
clone_size: NA
j_call: TRBJ2-4
d_call: NA
cdr3_nt: TGTGCCAGCAGCTTAGGGGGTGGAAAGCTAGCCAAAAACATTCAGTACTTC
cdr3_aa: CASSLGGGKLAKNIQYF

v_call: TRBV7-2
clone_size: NA
j_call: TRBJ2-1
d_call: NA
cdr3_nt: TGTGCCAGCAGCCTCCTCGGTGGAGCGCAGTACAATGAGCAGTTCTTC
cdr3_aa: CASSLLGGAQYNEQFF

v_call: TRBV9
clone_size: NA
j_call: TRBJ2-4
d_call: NA
cdr3_nt: TGTGCCAGCAGCGTCCGGGGCCACGGAGCCAAAAACATTCAGTACTTC
cdr3_aa: CASSVRGHGAKNIQYF

v_call: TRBV29-1
clone_size: few
j_call: TRBJ2-3
d_call: TRBD2
cdr3_nt: TGCAGCGTTGGTGGACTAGCGGGGAAGGGCGGCACAGATACGCAGTATTTT
cdr3_aa: CSVGGLAGKGGTDTQYF

v_call: TRBV15
clone_size: NA
j_call: TRBJ2-3
d_call: NA
cdr3_nt: TGTGCCACCAGCAGGGCGCCGAAAACAGATACGCAGTATTTT
cdr3_aa: CATSRAPKTDTQYF

v_call: TRBV5-4
clone_size: NA
j_call: TRBJ2-6
d_call: NA
cdr3_nt: TGTGCCAGCAGCCAGGGTACGACCGGGGCCAACGTCCTGACTTTC
cdr3_aa: CASSQGTTGANVLTF

v_call: TRBV5-1
clone_size: NA
j_call: TRBJ2-3
d_call: NA
cdr3_nt: TGCGCCAGCAGCCTTAGCACAGATACGCAGTATTTT
cdr3_aa: CASSLSTDTQYF

v_call: TRBV7-8
clone_size: NA
j_call: TRBJ2-3
d_call: NA
cdr3_nt: TGTGCCAGCAGCTTAATACAGATTGATACGCAGTATTTT
cdr3_aa: CASSLIQIDTQYF

v_call: TRBV30
clone_size: NA
j_call: TRBJ2-3
d_call: TRBD2
cdr3_nt: TGTGCCTGGAGTGTTTCGGCGGGAGGTACAGATACGCAGTATTTT
cdr3_aa: CAWSVSAGGTDTQYF

v_call: TRBV29-1
clone_size: few
j_call: TRBJ1-2
d_call: NA
cdr3_nt: TGCAGCGTTGCCTCAGGGGTAGGCTATGGCTACACCTTC
cdr3_aa: CSVASGVGYGYTF

v_call: TRBV2
clone_size: NA
j_call: TRBJ1-2
d_call: NA
cdr3_nt: TGTGCCAGCTGGGGCAGAGGCTACACCTTC
cdr3_aa: CASWGRGYTF

v_call: TRBV13
clone_size: few
j_call: TRBJ2-7
d_call: NA
cdr3_nt: TGTGCCAGCAGCTCCCAACAGAAACTACACGACTACGAGCAGTACTTC
cdr3_aa: CASSSQQKLHDYEQYF

v_call: TRBV29-1
clone_size: NA
j_call: TRBJ2-7
d_call: TRBD1
cdr3_nt: TGCAGCGTAGGGGGACAGTTAAGCTACGAGCAGTACTTC
cdr3_aa: CSVGGQLSYEQYF

v_call: TRBV7-2
clone_size: once
j_call: TRBJ2-1
d_call: TRBD2
cdr3_nt: TGTGCCAGCAGCTTAAACGGGAGGCTCAATGAGCAGTTCTTC
cdr3_aa: CASSLNGRLNEQFF

v_call: TRBV7-2
clone_size: NA
j_call: TRBJ2-7
d_call: TRBD2
cdr3_nt: TGTGCCAGCAGCAGAACTAGCGGGACCTCCTACGAGCAGTACTTC
cdr3_aa: CASSRTSGTSYEQYF

v_call: TRBV29-1
clone_size: NA
j_call: TRBJ2-1
d_call: NA
cdr3_nt: TGCAGCGTTGAAGAAGGAGTTCGGGGGCCCAGGGAGCAGTTCTTC
cdr3_aa: CSVEEGVRGPREQFF

v_call: TRBV11-2
clone_size: NA
j_call: TRBJ2-5
d_call: TRBD2
cdr3_nt: TGTGCCAGCAGCCCGGCGGGGGGGGCCCAGTACTTC
cdr3_aa: CASSPAGGAQYF

v_call: TRBV2
clone_size: NA
j_call: TRBJ2-1
d_call: NA
cdr3_nt: TGTGCCAGCGCCCCCGAGGGCAATGAGCAGTTCTTC
cdr3_aa: CASAPEGNEQFF